Listed below are T cell receptor beta chains from one sample, sequenced in a study of shared clonotypes between healthy human individuals. Method: immunoSEQ multiplex PCR; TCRdb's copy keeps in-frame clones and lacks some. The sample lists under 1,100,000 clones, around 76% occurring once. The specimen sequenced was memory CD4+ T cells sorted from blood. The receptor set was obtained from a man younger than 35 in good health. The CDR3 runs from the conserved cysteine through the conserved F or W. A D gene is named only where the DNA matches it firmly. Size tells how often a clone was seen (once, few, many) or the class of an expanded clone, and some rows leave it out.

TRBV7-9	NA	TRBJ2-7	TRBD1	CASSSNLRDRYYEQYF	TGCGCCAGCAGCTCAAACCTAAGGGACAGGTACTACGAGCAGTACTTC
TRBV9	NA	TRBJ2-6	NA	CASSVGRGNSGANVLTF	TGTGCCAGCAGCGTAGGTAGGGGCAACTCTGGGGCCAACGTCCTGACTTTC
TRBV11-1	NA	TRBJ2-1	NA	CASSLAARRNEQFF	TGTGCCAGCAGCTTAGCCGCGCGGCGGAATGAGCAGTTCTTC
TRBV29-1	once	TRBJ2-3	NA	CSVVKDSSLQYF	TGCAGCGTTGTGAAGGACTCCTCACTCCAGTATTTT
TRBV6-1	NA	TRBJ2-7	NA	CASSQIYEQYF	TGTGCCAGCAGTCAAATTTACGAGCAGTACTTC
TRBV10-3	NA	TRBJ1-1	TRBD1	CAISARTGLNTEAFF	TGTGCCATCAGTGCACGGACAGGGCTAAACACTGAAGCTTTCTTT
TRBV11-2	NA	TRBJ2-1	NA	CASSTPSWTSVFF	TGTGCCAGCAGCACTCCAAGTTGGACGTCCGTGTTCTTC
TRBV7-8	NA	TRBJ2-7	TRBD2	CASSLDPGLAEQYF	TGTGCCAGCAGCTTAGACCCGGGACTAGCCGAGCAGTACTTC
TRBV10-2	once	TRBJ2-1	NA	CASSESTSVLYNEQFF	TGCGCCAGCAGTGAGTCGACTAGTGTCCTCTACAATGAGCAGTTCTTC
TRBV18	few	TRBJ2-2	TRBD1	CASSVDRGNTGELFF	TGTGCCAGCTCGGTCGACAGGGGGAACACCGGGGAGCTGTTTTTT
TRBV18	many	TRBJ1-6	NA	CASSPPRGNSPLHF	TGTGCCAGCTCACCACCACGGGGAAATTCACCCCTCCACTTT
TRBV9	NA	TRBJ1-1	TRBD1	CASSPSGTGNTEAFF	TGTGCCAGCAGCCCGAGCGGGACAGGGAACACTGAAGCTTTCTTT
TRBV7-9	NA	TRBJ2-3	TRBD1	CASSSNDRALGDTQYF	TGTGCCAGCAGCAGCAATGACAGGGCCCTCGGGGATACGCAGTATTTT
TRBV7-9	once	TRBJ2-5	NA	CASSLEVGWEETQYF	TGTGCCAGCAGCTTAGAAGTGGGGTGGGAAGAGACCCAGTACTTC
TRBV9	NA	TRBJ2-7	NA	CASSVGVDPAYEQYF	TGTGCCAGCAGCGTAGGCGTAGACCCAGCCTACGAGCAGTACTTC
TRBV11-2	NA	TRBJ2-7	NA	CASSLMRTVYEQYF	TGTGCCAGCAGCTTAATGCGGACAGTCTACGAGCAGTACTTC
TRBV6-1	NA	TRBJ2-1	TRBD2	CASSEIVAGYYNEQFF	TGTGCCAGCAGTGAAATTGTAGCGGGTTACTACAATGAGCAGTTCTTC
TRBV5-4	NA	TRBJ2-7	TRBD1	CASSRDRGLYEQYF	TGTGCCAGCAGCCGCGACAGGGGGTTGTACGAGCAGTACTTC
TRBV28	few	TRBJ1-6	NA	CASSPNLGSPLHF	TGTGCCAGCAGTCCCAATCTTGGCTCACCCCTCCACTTT
TRBV5-1	NA	TRBJ2-7	TRBD1	CASSLGATGIYEQYF	TGCGCCAGCAGCTTGGGGGCGACAGGGATTTACGAGCAGTACTTC
TRBV2	NA	TRBJ1-1	TRBD1	CASSGQGIEAFF	TGTGCCAGCAGTGGACAGGGGATTGAAGCTTTCTTT
TRBV5-8	few	TRBJ2-1	NA	CASRTGSSSYNEQFF	TGTGCCAGCAGAACCGGGAGCAGTTCCTACAATGAGCAGTTCTTC
TRBV20-1	NA	TRBJ1-2	NA	CSASENYGYTF	TGCAGTGCTAGCGAGAACTATGGCTACACCTTC
TRBV30	NA	TRBJ2-5	TRBD2	CAWSVIAGTETQYF	TGTGCCTGGAGTGTAATAGCGGGGACAGAGACCCAGTACTTC
TRBV2	few	TRBJ1-3	TRBD1	CASSSGTEGNTIYF	TGTGCCAGCAGTTCCGGGACAGAAGGAAACACCATATATTTT
TRBV28	NA	TRBJ2-1	TRBD2	CASRDSGGGNEQFF	TGTGCCAGCCGTGATAGCGGGGGGGGCAATGAGCAGTTCTTC
TRBV19	NA	TRBJ1-6	NA	CASSTGADHYNSPLHF	TGTGCCAGTAGTACGGGGGCGGACCACTATAATTCACCCCTCCACTTT
TRBV10-3	NA	TRBJ2-1	NA	CAISESGGSYNEQFF	TGTGCCATCAGTGAGTCTGGCGGCTCCTACAATGAGCAGTTCTTC
TRBV5-4	NA	TRBJ1-6	TRBD1	CASSLDRGSSPLHF	TGTGCCAGCAGCCTTGACAGGGGGTCCTCACCCCTCCACTTT
TRBV7-2	many	TRBJ2-3	NA	CASSLVAGVGTDTQYF	TGTGCCAGCAGCTTAGTTGCAGGGGTGGGCACAGATACGCAGTATTTT
TRBV6-6	NA	TRBJ2-1	TRBD1	CASTTGGLSLGEQFF	TGTGCCAGCACCACAGGGGGCCTATCCCTCGGTGAGCAGTTCTTC
TRBV11-2	NA	TRBJ1-1	TRBD1	CASSLEGQGFTEAFF	TGTGCCAGCAGCTTAGAGGGACAGGGATTCACTGAAGCTTTCTTT